The 10 T cell receptor beta chains in this list originate from one sample, sequenced in a study of blood T cell repertoires in COVID-19. Sequencing was performed with immunoSEQ multiplex PCR; in TCRdb, only in-frame clones are kept and a portion is missing. Here the sample spans tens of thousands of clones, about 88% being singletons. Sequencing used peripheral blood. Receptor source: a human donor with active COVID-19. The donor label of this sample is uncertain.

CDR3 sequence (DNA): TGTGCCACCAGCAGAGCCCCCCCCATAGGGGTGGGGCAGTACTTC. Protein product: CATSRAPPIGVGQYF. This chain uses TRBV15 with TRBJ2-7, with TRBD1 as a possible D gene (5 bases). The germline V gene encodes CDR1 LNHNV and CDR2 YYDKDF (reference sequence). The CDR3 extends over 15 amino acids. Trimming cost V 1 base and J 9 bases, with 19 bases left between them.

This chain connects TRBV7-2 to TRBJ1-1; a possible D gene is TRBD1 (5 bases). Germline values: CDR1 SGHTA, CDR2 FQGNSA. Trimming took off 1 base at V and 10 bases at J, with 16 bases between the two ends. This CDR3 is built from 14 residues. The CDR3 DNA reads TGTGCCAGCAGCTTAGTGGGATCAGCTCAGGGAGCTTTCTTT. Protein: CASSLVGSAQGAFF.

J is TRBJ1-1 and V is TRBV10-3; 7 bases map to TRBD1. The CDR3 length is 18 residues. Trimming took 0 bases from V and 0 from J; bases not matched to a gene: 10. Looked up from germline, CDR1 is ENHRY and CDR2 is SYGVKD. The CDR3 bases are TGTGCCATCAGTGAGTCGATGGGGACAGTGAACATGAACACTGAAGCTTTCTTT. Amino acids: CAISESMGTVNMNTEAFF.

The rearrangement uses TRBV9 and TRBJ2-2, with 9 bases that match TRBD2. From germline, CDR1 is SGDLS and CDR2 YYNGEE. V dropped 4 bases and J dropped 3; count of bases not matched to a gene: 4. This CDR3 has 15 amino acids. The CDR3 reads CASSRGGADTGELFF. The CDR3 DNA reads TGTGCCAGCAGCCGCGGGGGGGCCGACACCGGGGAGCTGTTTTTT.

The rearrangement joins TRBV11-3 to TRBJ1-5, with 8 bases aligning to TRBD1. The V gene's germline CDR1 is SGHNT and CDR2 YENEEA. The trim removed 5 bases at V and 3 bases at J, leaving 6 bases unmatched. The CDR3 covers 15 residues. The CDR3, as DNA: TGTGCCAGCAGCCCCGGGACAGGTCACAATCAGCCCCAGCATTTT. Encoded protein: CASSPGTGHNQPQHF. Full variable domain (remainder filled in from reference TRBV11-3 and TRBJ1-5): EAGVVQSPRYKIIEKKQPVAFWCNPISGHNTLYWYLQNLGQGPELLIRYENEEAVDDSQLPKDRFSAERLKGVDSTLKIQPAELGDSAVYLCASSPGTGHNQPQHFGDGTRLSIL.

The chain links TRBV30 to TRBJ1-5; TRBD1 is a possible D gene (5 bases). The V gene's germline CDR1 is GTSNPN and CDR2 SVGIG (reference sequence). Trimming stripped 0 bases from V and 9 bases from J, with 12 bases between. The CDR3 covers 13 residues. CDR3 sequence: CAWSVQEGLPQHF. The CDR3 DNA reads as TGTGCCTGGAGTGTACAGGAAGGGTTGCCCCAGCATTTT.

The chain recombines TRBV29-1 with TRBJ2-3, with D maybe TRBD2 (6 bases). This CDR3 has 14 residues. Trimming removed 4 bases at V and 6 bases at J, with 17 bases between. Germline values: CDR1 SQVTM, CDR2 ANQGSEA. The CDR3 here is CSVVPRDLWDTQYF. CDR3 coding DNA: TGCAGCGTTGTCCCCAGGGACTTATGGGATACGCAGTATTTT.

The chain combines TRBV19 with TRBJ2-2, with TRBD2 identical over 7 bases. CDR1 and CDR2 (germline): LNHDA, SQIVND (reference sequence). The CDR3 has 15 residues. J was trimmed by 4 bases and V by 7 bases; bases with no gene match: 9. CDR3 in amino acids: CASTWGGDGTGELFF. For the CDR3, the DNA is TGTGCCAGTACCTGGGGGGGAGACGGCACCGGGGAGCTGTTTTTT.

V and J are TRBV10-2 and TRBJ1-2; 7 bases align to TRBD1. From germline, CDR1 is WSHSY and CDR2 SAAADI. After removal of 7 bases from V and 9 bases from J, the junction contained 11 bases not matched to a gene. The CDR3 spans 13 residues. The CDR3 sequence is CASNPKGGGSYTF. The CDR3, as DNA: TGCGCCAGCAACCCGAAAGGGGGCGGAAGCTACACCTTC.

This sequence joins TRBV5-1 and TRBJ1-2; D is possibly TRBD1 (5 bases). Germline CDR1 is SGHRS and CDR2 is YFSETQ. The CDR3 runs to 15 residues. The V gene lost 4 bases and the J gene lost 4 bases, with 17 bases spanning the gap. The CDR3 bases are TGCGCCAGCAGCGATAGGAGCCAGGGAATCTATGGCTACACCTTC. Translating it yields CASSDRSQGIYGYTF. The whole variable domain, filled in from reference TRBV5-1 and TRBJ1-2, reads KAGVTQTPRYLIKTRGQQVTLSCSPISGHRSVSWYQQTPGQGLQFLFEYFSETQRNKGNFPGRFSGRQFSNSRSEMNVSTLELGDSALYLCASSDRSQGIYGYTFGSGTRLTVV.